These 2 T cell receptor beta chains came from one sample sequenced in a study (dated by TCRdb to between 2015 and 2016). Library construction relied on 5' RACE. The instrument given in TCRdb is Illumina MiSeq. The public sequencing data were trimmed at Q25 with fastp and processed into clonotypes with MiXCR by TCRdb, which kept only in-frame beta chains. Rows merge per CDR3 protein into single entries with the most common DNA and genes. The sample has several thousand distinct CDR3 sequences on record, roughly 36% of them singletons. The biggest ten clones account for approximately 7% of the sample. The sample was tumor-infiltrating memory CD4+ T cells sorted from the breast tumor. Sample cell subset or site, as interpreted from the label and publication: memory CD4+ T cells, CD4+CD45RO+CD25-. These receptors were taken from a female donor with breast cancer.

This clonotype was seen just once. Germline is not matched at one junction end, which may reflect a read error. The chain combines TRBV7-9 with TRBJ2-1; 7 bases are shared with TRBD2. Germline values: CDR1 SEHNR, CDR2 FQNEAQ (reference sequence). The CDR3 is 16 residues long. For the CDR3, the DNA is TGTGCCAACAGCTTAGCGGGTCACTCGTCCCTCGATGAGCAGTTCTTC. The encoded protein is CANSLAGHSSLDEQFF.

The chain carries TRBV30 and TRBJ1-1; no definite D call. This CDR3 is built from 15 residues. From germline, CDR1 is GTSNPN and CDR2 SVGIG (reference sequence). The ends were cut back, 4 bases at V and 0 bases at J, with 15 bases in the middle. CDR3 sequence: CAWTVPGVMNTEAFF. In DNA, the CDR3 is TGTGCCTGGACGGTTCCGGGCGTTATGAACACTGAAGCTTTCTTT.